One sample yielded the 26 T cell receptor beta chains listed below, sequenced in a study of PD-1 blockade in mismatch repair-deficient tumors. Libraries were prepared by immunoSEQ multiplex PCR; TCRdb keeps only in-frame clonotypes and omits some of them. The data contain 55,000 to 85,000 clones, around 80% of them seen just once; the ten biggest clones take up approximately 5%. Sequencing used peripheral blood, obtained 2 weeks after starting pembrolizumab. These receptors all come from an adult with mismatch repair-deficient cancer.

The chain is built from TRBV19 and TRBJ1-5; D not certain. CDR3 length: 15 residues. V was pared by 3 bases and J by 2 bases, with 11 bases between. Germline CDR1 LNHDA, CDR2 SQIVND (reference sequence). The CDR3 sequence: CASSISLWGNQPQHF. CDR3 in DNA: TGTGCCAGTAGTATTTCCCTTTGGGGCAATCAGCCCCAGCATTTT.

J is TRBJ2-7 and V is TRBV10-3; 10 nucleotides line up with TRBD2. This CDR3 is 15 amino acids long. J was trimmed by 4 bases and V by 3 bases; bases with no gene match: 6. Germline V gives CDR1 ENHRY, CDR2 SYGVKD. Written as DNA, the CDR3 is TGTGCCATCAGTGACGCACTAGCGGGACGTTACGAGCAGTACTTC. Translation: CAISDALAGRYEQYF.

This chain connects TRBV28 to TRBJ2-7; possible D gene TRBD2, 6 bases. The CDR3 consists of 16 residues. The V gene lost 4 bases and the J gene lost 3 bases, with 19 bases spanning the gap. Germline assignment: CDR1 MDHEN and CDR2 SYDVKM. DNA for the CDR3: TGTGCCAGCAGTTCAGAGTCGTTAGCGGATAACTACGAGCAGTACTTC. It specifies CASSSESLADNYEQYF. The full variable domain, its missing parts supplied by reference TRBV28 and TRBJ2-7, is DVKVTQSSRYLVKRTGEKVFLECVQDMDHENMFWYRQDPGLGLRLIYFSYDVKMKEKGDIPEGYSVSREKKERFSLILESASTNQTSMYLCASSSESLADNYEQYFGPGTRLTVT.

The chain links TRBV6-6 to TRBJ1-1; the match to TRBD1 covers 7 bases. Germline assignment: CDR1 MNHNY and CDR2 SVGAGI (reference sequence). This CDR3 comprises 14 residues. V gave up 5 bases and J gave up 4 bases; unmatched junction bases: 7. CDR3 coding DNA: TGTGCCAGCAGTCGCACCGGGACAGCCACTGAAGCTTTCTTT. It specifies CASSRTGTATEAFF.

The chain is built from TRBV18 and TRBJ2-5; 7 bases match TRBD1. Unmatched junction bases numbered 2, after V lost 3 bases and J lost 1 base. From germline, CDR1 is KGHSH and CDR2 LQKENI. There are 14 residues in the CDR3. The CDR3 spells CASSPGTAQETQYF. In DNA form, the CDR3 reads TGTGCCAGCTCACCGGGGACAGCCCAAGAGACCCAGTACTTC.

The chain recombines TRBV5-1 with TRBJ1-1; D possibly corresponds to TRBD1 (5 bases). Germline CDR1 and CDR2: SGHRS and YFSETQ. Trimming left V 4 bases short and J 6 bases short, with 16 bases between. This CDR3 contains 14 residues. Here the CDR3 reads CASSKQEGIPEAFF. The CDR3 DNA is TGCGCCAGCAGCAAACAGGAAGGAATCCCTGAAGCTTTCTTT.

The rearrangement links TRBV6-6 to TRBJ2-1; D could derive from TRBD1 or TRBD2 (5 bases each). Trimming took off 5 bases at V and 1 base at J, with 12 bases between the two ends. Germline loops: CDR1 MNHNY, CDR2 SVGAGI (reference sequence). The length of the CDR3 is 15 residues. The CDR3: CASSLGTASYNEQFF. Written as DNA, the CDR3 is TGTGCCAGCAGTCTCGGGACGGCGTCCTACAATGAGCAGTTCTTC.

This chain joins TRBV5-1 and TRBJ2-5, with D perhaps TRBD2 (6 bases). The germline CDR1 and CDR2 sequences are SGHRS and YFSETQ. Deletions cut 3 bases from V and 5 bases from J, with 14 bases between. CDR3 length: 14 residues. CDR3 sequence reads: CASSWQVAGETQYF. DNA for the CDR3: TGCGCCAGCAGCTGGCAAGTGGCGGGGGAGACCCAGTACTTC.

The J gene is TRBJ2-7, the V gene TRBV6-6; no clear D gene. Per the germline V gene, CDR1 is MNHNY and CDR2 is SVGAGI (reference sequence). This CDR3 is 14 amino acids long. The V end lost 2 bases, the J end lost 4 bases, and 12 bases lay between the germline ends. In DNA form, the CDR3 reads TGTGCCAGCAGTTACCGCGTTCGTGAATACGAGCAGTACTTC. Translation gives CASSYRVREYEQYF.

This rearrangement joins TRBV7-9 to TRBJ1-2, with D tentatively TRBD1 (5 bases). The CDR3 contains 15 residues. Germline CDR1 and CDR2: SEHNR and FQNEAQ (reference sequence). Trimming shortened V by 0 bases and J by 4 bases, and 12 bases separated the two germline ends. CDR3 amino acids: CASSLASGDSYGYTF. For the CDR3, the DNA is TGTGCCAGCAGCTTAGCGTCGGGGGACTCCTATGGCTACACCTTC.

The rearrangement joins TRBV27 to TRBJ1-2; D gene uncertain. The CDR3 spans 15 residues. V gave up 3 bases and J gave up 3 bases, with 14 bases separating them. Germline V gene lookup returns CDR1 MNHEY and CDR2 SMNVEV (reference sequence). The CDR3 sequence: CASSFTQTQDYGYTF. In nucleotides, the CDR3 is TGTGCCAGCAGTTTCACCCAAACCCAGGACTATGGCTACACCTTC.

Only a few counts were recorded for this clone. V and J are TRBV19 and TRBJ2-2; the D gene could be TRBD1 or TRBD2 (5 bases each). Germline CDR1 LNHDA, CDR2 SQIVND (reference sequence). CDR3 length: 12 amino acids. V was clipped by 10 bases and J by 7 bases, with 13 bases between them. CDR3 residues: CATGARDGELFF. DNA for the CDR3: TGTGCCACCGGGGCTCGGGACGGGGAGCTGTTTTTT.

The chain combines TRBV19 with TRBJ2-7; tentatively, D is TRBD2 (5 bases). The germline V gene has CDR1 LNHDA and CDR2 SQIVND (reference sequence). CDR3 size: 13 residues. V shed 5 bases and J shed 2 bases, with 10 bases lying between them. CDR3 sequence (DNA): TGTGCCAGTAGTTATACGGGAACCTACGAGCAGTACTTC. Protein: CASSYTGTYEQYF.

As to this clone: The junction does not match germline at one end; this may be a read error. The chain uses TRBV7-7 and TRBJ2-1, with 14 bases aligning to TRBD2. This CDR3 is 16 amino acids long. Per the germline V gene, CDR1 is SSHAT and CDR2 is FNYEAQ (reference sequence). The CDR3 bases are TGTGCTAGCAGCTTGGGACTAGCGGGAGTTCGGGATGAGCAGTTCTTC. Translation gives CASSLGLAGVRDEQFF.

This chain joins TRBV30 and TRBJ2-4; possibly TRBD2 for D (7 bases). Trimming took 4 bases from V and 2 from J, leaving 9 bases between them. The germline CDR1 and CDR2 sequences are GTSNPN and SVGIG (reference sequence). The CDR3 extends over 13 amino acids. CDR3 loop: CAWKGGTKNIQYF. The CDR3 DNA reads TGTGCCTGGAAGGGGGGGACCAAAAACATTCAGTACTTC.

The V and J genes are TRBV27 and TRBJ2-2; possible D gene TRBD2, 6 bases. The CDR3 runs to 17 residues. Germline V gives CDR1 MNHEY, CDR2 SMNVEV (reference sequence). V was pared by 5 bases and J by 6 bases, with 22 bases between. The CDR3 loop is CASSRDSERVLAGELFF. For the CDR3, the DNA is TGTGCCAGCAGTCGGGACTCCGAGCGCGTTTTGGCCGGGGAGCTGTTTTTT.

CDR3 DNA: TGCAGCGTCTCTACAGGGAGTGGCACTGAAGCTTTCTTT. Residues: CSVSTGSGTEAFF. The V gene is TRBV29-1, the J gene TRBJ1-1; tentative D call: TRBD1 (6 bases). This CDR3 comprises 13 residues. Germline CDR1 reads SQVTM; CDR2 reads ANQGSEA. The V gene lost 6 bases and the J gene lost 4 bases, with 15 bases spanning the gap.

J is TRBJ1-2 and V is TRBV30; 10 positions agree with TRBD1. CDR3 length: 14 amino acids. Germline-derived CDR1 and CDR2 are GTSNPN and SVGIG (reference sequence). V lost 8 bases and J lost 3; bases outside the gene matches: 9. CDR3 amino acids: CARLRQGADYGYTF. The CDR3 DNA reads TGTGCCCGCCTGAGACAGGGGGCAGACTATGGCTACACCTTC. The full variable domain, in which reference TRBV30 and TRBJ1-2 provide the parts outside the CDR3, is SQTIHQWPATLVQPVGSPLSLECTVEGTSNPNLYWYRQAAGRGLQLLFYSVGIGQISSEVPQNLSASRPQDRQFILSSKKLLLSDSGFYLCARLRQGADYGYTFGSGTRLTVV.

This clone occurred once. The V call is TRBV4-1, the J call TRBJ2-1; no firm D call. Germline CDR1 is MGHRA and CDR2 is YSYEKL. V was cut by 0 bases and J by 7 bases, with 7 bases left in between. The CDR3 has 13 residues. The CDR3 protein is CASSQETVNEQFF. In nucleotides, the CDR3 is TGCGCCAGCAGCCAAGAAACGGTTAATGAGCAGTTCTTC.

In this sample, this clone turned up once. The V gene is TRBV5-4, the J gene TRBJ2-7, with 13 bases that match TRBD2. The CDR3 consists of 15 residues. CDR1 and CDR2 (germline): SGHNT, YYREEE (reference sequence). V gave up 4 bases and J gave up 1 base; unmatched junction bases: 2. The CDR3 DNA is TGTGCCAGCAGCGCGGGACTAGCGGGATCCTACGAGCAGTACTTC. It codes for CASSAGLAGSYEQYF.

The sample holds a few counts of this clone. The chain carries TRBV30 and TRBJ2-5; TRBD2 aligns across 11 bases. CDR3 size: 14 residues. V gave up 6 bases and J gave up 5 bases; unmatched junction bases: 8. The V gene's germline CDR1 is GTSNPN and CDR2 SVGIG (reference sequence). The DNA for the CDR3 is TGTGCCTGTTTTCCCGGGACTAGCGGTGAGACCCAGTACTTC. Translated, it gives CACFPGTSGETQYF.

This clone was seen once. The V and J genes are TRBV18 and TRBJ2-7; 7 bases align to TRBD1. Trimming at V came to 5 bases and at J to 3 bases, leaving 4 bases not matched to a gene. Germline-derived CDR1 and CDR2 are KGHSH and LQKENI. The CDR3 sequence is 13 residues long. CDR3 loop: CASSFRQGYEQYF. The CDR3 DNA reads TGTGCCAGCTCATTCAGACAGGGCTACGAGCAGTACTTC.

The chain employs TRBV18 and TRBJ2-3, with 10 bases aligning to TRBD1. Germline CDR1 reads KGHSH; CDR2 reads LQKENI. The CDR3 runs to 16 residues. Germline trimming cut 3 bases from V and 2 bases from J; bases unmatched to any gene: 5. CDR3 sequence reads: CASSPLGQGLTDTQYF. The DNA of the CDR3 is TGTGCCAGCTCACCCCTGGGACAGGGGCTCACAGATACGCAGTATTTT. Full variable domain (outside the CDR3, taken from reference TRBV18 and TRBJ2-3): NAGVMQNPRHLVRRRGQEARLRCSPMKGHSHVYWYRQLPEEGLKFMVYLQKENIIDESGMPKERFSAEFPKEGPSILRIQQVVRGDSAAYFCASSPLGQGLTDTQYFGPGTRLTVL.

The chain is built from TRBV5-5 and TRBJ2-5; 10 bases map to TRBD2. There are 14 residues in the CDR3. With 5 bases clipped from V and 1 base from J, the junction kept 2 bases outside the gene matches. CDR1 and CDR2 from the germline V gene are SGHKS and YYEKEE (reference sequence). The CDR3 loop reads CASSWTSGQETQYF. Here the CDR3 DNA reads TGTGCCAGCAGTTGGACTAGCGGCCAAGAGACCCAGTACTTC.

This clone was detected only a few times. The chain couples TRBV27 to TRBJ2-7; D is undetermined. The CDR3 is 12 residues long. The V end lost 5 bases, the J end lost 6 bases, and 11 bases lay between the germline ends. Germline-derived CDR1 and CDR2 are MNHEY and SMNVEV (reference sequence). CDR3 amino acids: CASSRAGGEQYF. The CDR3 DNA sequence: TGTGCCAGCAGTCGGGCCGGTGGCGAGCAGTACTTC.

V and J are TRBV29-1 and TRBJ1-2, with TRBD1 identical over 9 bases. V lost 5 bases and J lost 5; bases outside the gene matches: 12. CDR3 length: 15 amino acids. Looked up from germline, CDR1 is SQVTM and CDR2 is ANQGSEA. The DNA of the CDR3 is TGCAGCGTTCTACCGGGACAGGGAGCCGCTTATGGCTACACCTTC. It translates to CSVLPGQGAAYGYTF. Variable domain in full (rest from reference TRBV29-1 and TRBJ1-2): SAVISQKPSRDICQRGTSLTIQCQVDSQVTMMFWYRQQPGQSLTLIATANQGSEATYESGFVIDKFPISRPNLTFSTLTVSNMSPEDSSIYLCSVLPGQGAAYGYTFGSGTRLTVV.